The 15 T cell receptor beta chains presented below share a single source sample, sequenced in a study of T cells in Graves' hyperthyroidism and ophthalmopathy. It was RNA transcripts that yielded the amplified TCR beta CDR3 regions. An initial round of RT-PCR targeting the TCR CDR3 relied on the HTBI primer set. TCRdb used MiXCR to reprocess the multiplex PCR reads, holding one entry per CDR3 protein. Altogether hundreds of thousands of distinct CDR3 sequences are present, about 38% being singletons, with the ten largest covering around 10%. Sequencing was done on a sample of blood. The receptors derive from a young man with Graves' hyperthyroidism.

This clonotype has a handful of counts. CDR3 sequence (DNA): TGTGCCATCAGTGAGTCCAGAGGACAGGGGACTACCTACGAGCAGTACTTC. It encodes CAISESRGQGTTYEQYF. The rearrangement joins TRBV10-3 to TRBJ2-7; 9 nucleotides line up with TRBD1. This CDR3 has 17 residues. The V and J ends lost 0 bases and 2 bases, in that order; junction bases with no gene match: 8. In germline, CDR1 is ENHRY, CDR2 SYGVKD.

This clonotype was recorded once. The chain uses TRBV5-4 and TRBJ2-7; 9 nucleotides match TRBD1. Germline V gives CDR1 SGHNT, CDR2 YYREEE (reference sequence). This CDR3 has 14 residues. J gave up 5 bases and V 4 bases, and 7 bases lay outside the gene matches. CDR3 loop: CASSQQGARDEQYF. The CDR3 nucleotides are TGTGCCAGCAGCCAACAGGGGGCACGGGACGAGCAGTACTTC.

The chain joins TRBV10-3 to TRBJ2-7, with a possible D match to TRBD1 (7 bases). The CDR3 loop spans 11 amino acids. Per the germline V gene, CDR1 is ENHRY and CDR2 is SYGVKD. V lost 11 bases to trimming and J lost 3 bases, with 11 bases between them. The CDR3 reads CAPRGVYEQYF. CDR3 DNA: TGTGCCCCCAGGGGGGTCTACGAGCAGTACTTC.

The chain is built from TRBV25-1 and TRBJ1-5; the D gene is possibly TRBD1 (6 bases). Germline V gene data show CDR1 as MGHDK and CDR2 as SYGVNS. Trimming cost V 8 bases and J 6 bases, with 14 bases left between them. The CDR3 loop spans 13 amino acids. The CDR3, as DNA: TGTGCCAGCGTAGGGGGGGGTCCTCAGCCCCAGCATTTT. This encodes CASVGGGPQPQHF.

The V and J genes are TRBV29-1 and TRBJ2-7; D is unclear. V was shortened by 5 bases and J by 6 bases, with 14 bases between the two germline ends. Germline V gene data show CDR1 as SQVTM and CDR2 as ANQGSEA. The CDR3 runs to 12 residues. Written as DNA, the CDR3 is TGCAGCGTTTGGGCCTTGGCTGCCGAGCAGTACTTC. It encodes CSVWALAAEQYF.

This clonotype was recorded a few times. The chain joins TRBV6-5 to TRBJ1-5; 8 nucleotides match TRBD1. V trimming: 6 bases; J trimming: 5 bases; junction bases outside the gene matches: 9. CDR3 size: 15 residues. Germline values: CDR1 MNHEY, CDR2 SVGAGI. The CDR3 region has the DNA TGTGCCAGCAGCCTAACAGGGGGAGGGGATCAGCCCCAGCATTTT. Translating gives CASSLTGGGDQPQHF.

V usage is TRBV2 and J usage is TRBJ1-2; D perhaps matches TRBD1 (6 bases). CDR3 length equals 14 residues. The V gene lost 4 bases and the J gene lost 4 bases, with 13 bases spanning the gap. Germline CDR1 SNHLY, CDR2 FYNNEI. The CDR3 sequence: CASSGLGGRYGYTF. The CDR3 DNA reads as TGTGCCAGCAGTGGGTTGGGGGGGCGCTATGGCTACACCTTC.

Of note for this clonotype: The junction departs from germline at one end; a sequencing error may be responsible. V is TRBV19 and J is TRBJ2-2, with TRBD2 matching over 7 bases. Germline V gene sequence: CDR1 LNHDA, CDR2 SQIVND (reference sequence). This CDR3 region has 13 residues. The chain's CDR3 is CATSLLREGELFF. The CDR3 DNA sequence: TGTGCCACTAGTTTACTGCGGGAGGGGGAGCTGTTTTTT.

Here the CDR3 reads CAISEGKDDEQYF. The DNA of the CDR3 is TGTGCCATCAGTGAGGGGAAAGACGACGAGCAGTACTTC. The rearrangement links TRBV10-3 to TRBJ2-7; D is undetermined. Per germline, CDR1 ENHRY and CDR2 SYGVKD. The CDR3 is 13 amino acids. V dropped 2 bases and J dropped 5 bases, with 10 bases sitting between them.

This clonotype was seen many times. The CDR3 protein is CASTSRVNEKLFF. The CDR3 nucleotides are TGTGCCAGCACAAGCCGGGTCAATGAAAAACTGTTTTTT. The rearrangement links TRBV7-8 to TRBJ1-4, with unresolved D. Germline values: CDR1 SGHVS, CDR2 FQNEAQ. Trimming stripped 7 bases from V and 5 bases from J, with 11 bases between. The CDR3 runs 13 residues. The full variable domain, rest sourced from reference TRBV7-8 and TRBJ1-4, is GAGVSQSPRYKVAKRGQDVALRCDPISGHVSLFWYQQALGQGPEFLTYFQNEAQLDKSGLPSDRFFAERPEGSVSTLKIQRTQQEDSAVYLCASTSRVNEKLFFGSGTQLSVL.

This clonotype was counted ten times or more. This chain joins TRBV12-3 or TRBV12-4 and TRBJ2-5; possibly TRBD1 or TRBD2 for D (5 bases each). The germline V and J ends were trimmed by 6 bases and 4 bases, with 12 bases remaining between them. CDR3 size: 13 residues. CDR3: CASSFRGGETQYF. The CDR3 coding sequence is TGTGCCAGCAGCTTTCGGGGCGGAGAGACCCAGTACTTC.

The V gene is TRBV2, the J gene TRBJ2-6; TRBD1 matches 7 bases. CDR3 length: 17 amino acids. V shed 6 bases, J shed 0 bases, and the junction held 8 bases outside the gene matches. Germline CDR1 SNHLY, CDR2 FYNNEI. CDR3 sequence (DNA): TGTGCCAGCAGCGCTTCCTGGGACAGCTCTGGGGCCAACGTCCTGACTTTC. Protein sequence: CASSASWDSSGANVLTF.

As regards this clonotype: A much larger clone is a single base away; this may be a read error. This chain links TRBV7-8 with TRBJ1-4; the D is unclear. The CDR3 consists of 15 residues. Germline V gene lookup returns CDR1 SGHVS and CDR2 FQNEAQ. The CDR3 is CASSLTDYHFERLFF. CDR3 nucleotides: TGTGCCAGCAGCTTAACAGACTACCACTTTGAAAGACTGTTTTTT.

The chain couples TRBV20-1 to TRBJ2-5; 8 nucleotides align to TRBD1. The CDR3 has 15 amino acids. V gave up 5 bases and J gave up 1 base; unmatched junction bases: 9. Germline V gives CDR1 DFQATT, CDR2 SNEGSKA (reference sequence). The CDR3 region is CSAPDRGRGQETQYF. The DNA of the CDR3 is TGCAGTGCTCCCGACAGGGGAAGGGGCCAAGAGACCCAGTACTTC.

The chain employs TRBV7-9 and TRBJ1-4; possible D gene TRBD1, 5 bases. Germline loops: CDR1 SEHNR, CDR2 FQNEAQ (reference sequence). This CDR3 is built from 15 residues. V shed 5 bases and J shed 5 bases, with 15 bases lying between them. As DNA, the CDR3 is TGTGCCAGCAGCGCGGTGGGAGGGGAAAATGAAAAACTGTTTTTT. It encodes CASSAVGGENEKLFF. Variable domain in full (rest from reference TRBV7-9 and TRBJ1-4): DTGVSQNPRHKITKRGQNVTFRCDPISEHNRLYWYRQTLGQGPEFLTYFQNEAQLEKSRLLSDRFSAERPKGSFSTLEIQRTEQGDSAMYLCASSAVGGENEKLFFGSGTQLSVL.